A selection of T cell receptor beta chains follows, all from one sample in a study of blood T cell repertoires in COVID-19. Profiled with immunoSEQ multiplex PCR; TCRdb holds only in-frame clones, not every one. This table has 180,000 or so clones, over 75% appearing once. The sample comprised peripheral blood. These receptors were obtained from a man in his fifties who had recovered from COVID-19. Both conserved end residues are part of each CDR3. The order of the fields is CDR3 length, D gene, clone size, J gene, V gene, CDR3 DNA, CDR3 protein. A D gene is named only where the DNA matches it firmly. Clone size appears in some rows only: once, few, many, or a class for an expanded clone.

15 TRBD1 once TRBJ2-5 TRBV9 TGTGCCAGCAGCTCACAGACGACAGGGGGGGAGACCCAGTACTTC CASSSQTTGGETQYF
16 TRBD1 NA TRBJ2-7 TRBV14 TGTGCCAGCAGCCAACTACCGGGACAGGGGGCTGGCGAGCAGTACTTC CASSQLPGQGAGEQYF
15 NA NA TRBJ1-1 TRBV7-3 TGTGCCAGCAGCGCCGGGGGGACGCTGAACACTGAAGCTTTCTTT CASSAGGTLNTEAFF
16 NA NA TRBJ2-7 TRBV27 TGTGCCAGCAGTTTGGGGCCCGGGTCGGCCCCCTACGAGCAGTACTTC CASSLGPGSAPYEQYF
12 NA NA TRBJ1-1 TRBV3-1/TRBV3-2 TGTGCCAGCAGCCCGCAGGGCTTGGGTGCTTTCTTT CASSPQGLGAFF
18 NA NA TRBJ1-4 TRBV4-2 TGTGCCAGCAGCCAAGGCGGGAAACAAGGAGCAACTAATGAAAAACTGTTTTTT CASSQGGKQGATNEKLFF
14 TRBD1 NA TRBJ2-2 TRBV28 TGTGCCAGCCGGACAGGGTACAACACCGGGGAGCTGTTTTTT CASRTGYNTGELFF
15 NA NA TRBJ1-1 TRBV2 TGTGCCAGCAGGGCACCGGGACATACGAACACTGAAGCTTTCTTT CASRAPGHTNTEAFF
15 TRBD1 NA TRBJ1-1 TRBV6-6 TGTGCCAGCAGTGACACAGGGGTTGGCGACACTGAAGCTTTCTTT CASSDTGVGDTEAFF
16 NA once TRBJ2-3 TRBV18 TGTGCCAGCTCACCAGCGTCCGGGAGCAGCACAGATACGCAGTATTTT CASSPASGSSTDTQYF
15 NA NA TRBJ2-5 TRBV18 TGTGCCAGCTCACCAATCGTGTACTCCGCGGGGACCCAGTACTTC CASSPIVYSAGTQYF
17 NA NA TRBJ2-1 TRBV5-8 TGTGCCAGCAGCTCCCTAGACGTAGGATTCAACTACAATGAGCAGTTCTTC CASSSLDVGFNYNEQFF
11 TRBD1 NA TRBJ1-1 TRBV6-2/TRBV6-3 TGTGCCAGCAGCAGGGGGACTGAAGCTTTCTTT CASSRGTEAFF
14 TRBD2 NA TRBJ2-6 TRBV11-2 TGTGCCAGCAGGCGGGAGGGTGGGGCCAACGTCCTGACTTTC CASRREGGANVLTF
16 NA NA TRBJ1-1 TRBV7-8 TGTGCCAGCAGCCTAGATCGACAGCCGGCCAACACTGAAGCTTTCTTT CASSLDRQPANTEAFF
14 NA NA TRBJ1-1 TRBV9 TGTGCCAGCAGCCCCCGGGGGGGGTGGGCTGAAGCTTTCTTT CASSPRGGWAEAFF
15 NA NA TRBJ2-7 TRBV28 TGTGCCAGCAGCAAACCTTCAGGGTTCTCCTACGAGCAGTACTTC CASSKPSGFSYEQYF
20 TRBD2 NA TRBJ2-3 TRBV14 TGTGCCAGCAGCCCCCTACCGGGACTAGCGGGGGCGACTAGCACAGATACGCAGTATTTT CASSPLPGLAGATSTDTQYF
17 TRBD1 once TRBJ2-7 TRBV27 TGTGCCAGCAGTTTGGTGTGGGGGACAGGGGTCTCCTACGAGCAGTACTTC CASSLVWGTGVSYEQYF
14 TRBD1 many TRBJ1-5 TRBV19 TGTGCCAGTAGTATCGGACAGGGCCGTCAGCCCCAGCATTTT CASSIGQGRQPQHF
16 NA NA TRBJ1-6 TRBV5-1 TGCGCCAGCAGTTTTCAGGGATCCTCACCGAATTCACCCCTCCACTTT CASSFQGSSPNSPLHF
15 NA NA TRBJ1-4 TRBV30 TGTGCCTGGAGTCCCCCAACTGAAGTTAATGAAAAACTGTTTTTT CAWSPPTEVNEKLFF
14 NA NA TRBJ2-3 TRBV7-2 TGTGCCAGCAGCTTACGGGAGTACACAGATACGCAGTATTTT CASSLREYTDTQYF
13 NA NA TRBJ1-1 TRBV27 TGTGCCAGCAGTACGACAGCCCAACGTCAAGCTTTCTTT CASSTTAQRQAFF
17 TRBD2 NA TRBJ2-7 TRBV5-1 TGCGCCAGCAGCTTGGTTGCAGGTTTGGCGGGAGCCTACGAGCAGTACTTC CASSLVAGLAGAYEQYF
15 NA NA TRBJ1-3 TRBV7-8 TGTGCCAGCAGCTTTCGGGTTACGCCTGGAAACACCATATATTTT CASSFRVTPGNTIYF
14 NA NA TRBJ2-7 TRBV13 TGTGCCAGCAGCTTAGGGGACTTAAAATACGAGCAGTACTTC CASSLGDLKYEQYF
13 NA NA TRBJ2-7 TRBV6-5 TGTGCCAGCAGTTCTGGGTGGGCTTCCGAGCAGTACTTC CASSSGWASEQYF
15 TRBD2 NA TRBJ2-7 TRBV25-1 TGTGCCAGCAGTGAATGGCCAGCGGGAGCTTACGAGCAGTACTTC CASSEWPAGAYEQYF
14 NA NA TRBJ1-5 TRBV18 TGTGCCAGCTCACCAGGGGGGGGGAATCAGCCCCAGCATTTT CASSPGGGNQPQHF
13 NA NA TRBJ1-4 TRBV20-1 TGCAGTGCTAGTGGGGTAGGCGGTGAAAAACTGTTTTTT CSASGVGGEKLFF
16 TRBD2 NA TRBJ2-7 TRBV5-1 TGCGCCAGCAGCTTGGATGCAGCGGGACCAACCTACGAGCAGTACTTC CASSLDAAGPTYEQYF
17 TRBD1 NA TRBJ1-1 TRBV10-3 TGTGCCATCAGTGAGTCGGGACAGGGGGCAGGGAACACTGAAGCTTTCTTT CAISESGQGAGNTEAFF
13 TRBD1 NA TRBJ1-2 TRBV5-8 TGTGCCAGCAGCTTTACAGGGGTGGATGGCTACACCTTC CASSFTGVDGYTF